A single sample is the source of the 11 T cell receptor beta chains below, sequenced in a study of blood T cells in healthy people across ages. Through a sample-barcoded 5' primer and a J-beta primer mix, a second PCR was run for roughly 6 to 12 cycles. TCRdb recomputed calls from the 5' RACE reads with MiXCR, one row per CDR3 protein. The sample has hundreds of thousands of distinct CDR3 sequences, around 50% seen once. The source material was blood. The receptors were gathered from a woman older than 75 in good health.

The CDR3, as DNA: TGTGCCAGCAGCGTAGGGGAGGGCTATGAGCAGTTCTTC. This codes for CASSVGEGYEQFF. The chain joins TRBV9 to TRBJ2-1; 7 bases are a match to TRBD2. V dropped 0 bases and J dropped 8; count of bases not matched to a gene: 2. Germline V CDR1 and CDR2: SGDLS, YYNGEE. The CDR3 is 13 residues long.

The chain employs TRBV28 and TRBJ2-7, with D possibly being TRBD1 (6 bases). The DNA end is more similar to TRBJ2-5, so the J call may be wrong. CDR3 size: 13 residues. The germline V gene has CDR1 MDHEN and CDR2 SYDVKM. CDR3: CAGRDTEDETQYF. The CDR3 DNA is TGTGCCGGACGGGACACAGAGGACGAGACCCAGTACTTC.

This clonotype was found many times. The CDR3 spells CASSHWLGETQYF. In DNA form, the CDR3 reads TGTGCCAGCAGCCATTGGTTAGGAGAGACCCAGTACTTC. V usage is TRBV3-1 and J usage is TRBJ2-5; D is undetermined. The CDR3 has 13 amino acids. V was cut by 3 bases and J by 4 bases, with 9 bases left in between. Germline lookup yields CDR1 LGHDT and CDR2 YNNKEL (reference sequence).

The gene calls are TRBV29-1 and TRBJ2-1; D remains unclear. CDR3 length: 17 residues. Germline values: CDR1 SQVTM, CDR2 ANQGSEA. With 0 bases removed from V and 0 bases from J, the gap between germline ends came to 15 bases. The DNA for the CDR3 is TGCAGCGTTGAAGATAGACTGGGGAACCGCTCCTACAATGAGCAGTTCTTC. The encoded protein is CSVEDRLGNRSYNEQFF.

The chain recombines TRBV29-1 with TRBJ2-1; D may match TRBD1 or TRBD2 (6 bases each). Trimming stripped 5 bases from V and 9 bases from J, with 14 bases between. CDR1 SQVTM and CDR2 ANQGSEA come from the germline V gene. The CDR3 runs 12 residues. The CDR3 region has the DNA TGCAGCGTTAGGGGGGCCTTGGGTGAGCAGTTCTTC. Translating it yields CSVRGALGEQFF.

In this sample, this clonotype turned up many times. The V and J genes are TRBV20-1 and TRBJ2-5; no reliable D call. The CDR3 contains 13 residues. Germline CDR1 DFQATT, CDR2 SNEGSKA (reference sequence). Trimming pared 4 bases from V and 0 bases from J, leaving 9 bases between. The CDR3 nucleotides are TGCAGTGCTAAGGGCTTTAACCAAGAGACCCAGTACTTC. Translating it yields CSAKGFNQETQYF.

V is TRBV5-1 and J is TRBJ2-1; TRBD1 or TRBD2 may be the D gene (5 bases each). CDR1 is SGHRS, CDR2 YFSETQ, per germline. CDR3 size: 14 residues. V dropped 4 bases and J dropped 3 bases, with 11 bases sitting between them. The CDR3 sequence: CASSLRDDYNEQFF. DNA of the CDR3: TGCGCCAGCAGCCTCCGGGACGACTACAATGAGCAGTTCTTC.

This clonotype was seen repeatedly, ten times or more. This rearrangement joins TRBV11-2 to TRBJ2-3, with D possibly matching TRBD2 (5 bases). CDR1 is SGHAT, CDR2 FQNNGV, per germline. V shed 5 bases and J shed 3 bases, with 18 bases lying between them. CDR3 length: 16 amino acids. The CDR3 loop is CASSRRGGSGTDTQYF. The CDR3 DNA follows: TGTGCCAGCAGCCGCCGAGGTGGGAGTGGAACAGATACGCAGTATTTT.

The V gene is TRBV7-2, the J gene TRBJ2-3; D call uncertain. The CDR3 runs 14 residues. The V end was cut by 7 bases, the J end by 0 bases, with 11 bases between. Germline CDR1 and CDR2: SGHTA and FQGNSA. The CDR3: CASTPLASTDTQYF. The CDR3 DNA reads TGTGCCAGCACTCCCCTGGCGAGCACAGATACGCAGTATTTT.

Worth noting for this clonotype: The junction differs from germline at one of its ends, possibly a read error. J is TRBJ2-3 and V is TRBV11-2, with D uncertain. The V gene's germline CDR1 is SGHAT and CDR2 FQNNGV. This CDR3 is built from 14 residues. DNA of the CDR3: TGTACCAGCAGTTTGGGGTATAGCACAGATACGCAGTATTTT. Residues: CTSSLGYSTDTQYF.

With regard to this clonotype: A read error is possible here, since a much larger clone lies one base away. This chain connects TRBV7-2 to TRBJ1-6, with a weak D call TRBD1 (5 bases). The CDR3 spans 15 residues. In germline, CDR1 is SGHTA, CDR2 FQGNSA. The CDR3: CASSLGAGMNSPPHF. Here the CDR3 DNA reads TGTGCCAGCAGCTTAGGGGCAGGGATGAATTCACCCCCCCACTTT.